Listed here are 3 T cell receptor beta chains from one sample, sequenced in a study of T cell clonality in common variable immunodeficiency (dated by TCRdb to between 2015 and 2017). Libraries were built with the immunoSEQ multiplex PCR assay. In TCRdb, the immuneACCESS table is reduced to in-frame sequences with V and J assigned. These tables do not hold every clone; where another copy was compared, an unresolved V gene accounts for under half, and the others remain unexplained. This sample was tabulated with 50,000 to 60,000 clones, among which there are no singletons. The ten largest clonotypes hold 5.4% of the sample. The sequenced material came from peripheral blood mononuclear cells. These receptors were collected from a person aged 18-70 years in good health.

This clone was observed a few times. The read comes to an end 3 residues before the CDR3 does, leaving the germline J gene to fill in the end. The rearrangement uses TRBV11-2 and TRBJ1-1; D remains ambiguous. With 5 bases removed from V and 4 bases from J, the gap between germline ends came to 11 bases. The CDR3 loop spans 13 amino acids. The germline V gene has CDR1 SGHAT and CDR2 FQNNGV. Partial CDR3 DNA: TGTGCCAGCAGCCCCGCACTGATCACTGAA. This sequence encodes CASSPALITE. The entire CDR3 sequence reads CASSPALITEAFF. The whole variable domain, remainder taken from reference TRBV11-2 and TRBJ1-1, is EAGVAQSPRYKIIEKRQSVAFWCNPISGHATLYWYQQILGQGPKLLIQFQNNGVVDDSQLPKDRFSAERLKGVDSTLKIQPAKLEDSAVYLCASSPALITEAFFGQGTRLTVV.

At least ten counts were recorded for this clone. The read stops 3 residues short of the end of the CDR3; the missing end is completed from the germline J gene. The V gene is TRBV19, the J gene TRBJ2-7; 8 positions agree with TRBD1. The V segment lost 4 bases and the J segment 5 bases; nucleotides outside the gene matches: 7. The germline V gene encodes CDR1 LNHDA and CDR2 SQIVND (reference sequence). CDR3 length equals 14 residues. The sequenced part of the CDR3 DNA is TGTGCCAGTAGTAAGGTGACAGGGGATGACGAG. Translated: CASSKVTGDDE. The CDR3, in full, reads CASSKVTGDDEQYF. Filled out from reference TRBV19 and TRBJ2-7, the complete variable domain reads DGGITQSPKYLFRKEGQNVTLSCEQNLNHDAMYWYRQDPGQGLRLIYYSQIVNDFQKGDIAEGYSVSREKKESFPLTVTSAQKNPTAFYLCASSKVTGDDEQYFGPGTRLTVT.

In this sample, this clone turned up many times. The missing CDR3 end, 3 residues past where the read stops, is filled in from the germline J gene. The V call is TRBV7-2, the J call TRBJ1-2; D may be TRBD1 (6 bases). The CDR3 covers 14 residues. Trimming took 5 bases from V and 5 from J, leaving 15 bases between them. Germline V gene lookup returns CDR1 SGHTA and CDR2 FQGNSA. The part of the CDR3 DNA that was read is TGTGCCAGCAGCGGGGGCTCCCGATCTTATGGC. Protein: CASSGGSRSYG. The CDR3 in full is CASSGGSRSYGYTF.